Sequencing of this T cell receptor (beta chain) was carried out in a study of STAT5B mutations in CD4+ large granular lymphocyte leukemia. Study background: Among healthy donors, a particular HLA allele went with more CDR3 'QG' motifs. Findings of the study overall: Approximately 25% of private leukemic clonotypes occurred rarely in other patients' non-leukemic repertoires. TRBV06-family usage was enriched in top patient clones (8/27) versus controls (2/35).

A note on this clone: Its antigen is currently unknown.

In the authors' workflow: The detection floor for productive clonotype frequency was 2.59 x 10-5. Libraries were prepared by immunoSEQ multiplex PCR; TCRdb keeps only in-frame clonotypes and omits some of them. That table supplies the V and J calls and clone size; D and trimming were determined from the DNA. The repertoire holds roughly 41,000 clones, over 70% seen once, with 0.45% to 0.55% in the top ten. The CDR3 runs 20 residues. V trimming: 1 base; J trimming: 3 bases; junction bases outside the gene matches: 8. CDR1 and CDR2 (germline): MGHRA, YSYEKL. The TCR sequence derives from a human donor in good health. The V call is TRBV4-1, the J call TRBJ2-2; 16 bases align to TRBD2. The sample consisted of CD4+ T cells from blood buffy coats. The CDR3 region is CASSQVGLAGGPTHTGELFF. In DNA form, the CDR3 reads TGCGCCAGCAGCCAAGTGGGACTAGCGGGGGGGCCTACGCACACCGGGGAGCTGTTTTTT.